This T cell receptor (beta chain) derives from a study of tumor-infiltrating lymphocytes in oesophageal squamous cell carcinoma. Using its own MiXCR run on the PCR reads, TCRdb lists one record per CDR3 protein. The data contain 15,000 to 20,000 distinct CDR3 sequences, about 50% of them singletons. Only a few counts were recorded for this clonotype. The CDR3 spans 18 residues. Between the trimmed V and J ends, which lost 4 bases and 0 bases, there was a span of 19 bases. Germline assignment: CDR1 SGHVT and CDR2 SQSDAQ. The chain recombines TRBV7-4 with TRBJ2-1; TRBD2 is a possible D gene (5 bases). The source of this sequence is a male donor with esophageal squamous cell carcinoma. Sequencing was carried out using esophageal tumor tissue. In nucleotides, the CDR3 is TGTGCCAGCAGCTCGCTAGCTTATAGCAGAAGCTCCTACAATGAGCAGTTCTTC. Translated, it gives CASSSLAYSRSSYNEQFF.